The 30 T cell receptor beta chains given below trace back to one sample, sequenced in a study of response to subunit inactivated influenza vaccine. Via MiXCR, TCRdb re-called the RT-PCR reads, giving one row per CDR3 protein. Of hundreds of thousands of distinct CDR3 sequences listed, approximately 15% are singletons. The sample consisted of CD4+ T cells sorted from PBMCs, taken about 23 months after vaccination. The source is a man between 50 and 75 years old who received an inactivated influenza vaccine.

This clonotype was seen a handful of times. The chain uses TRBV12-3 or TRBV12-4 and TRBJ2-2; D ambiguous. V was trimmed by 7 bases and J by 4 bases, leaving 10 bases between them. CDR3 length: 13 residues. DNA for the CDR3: TGTGCCAGCAATAACGACGCCACCGGGGAGCTGTTTTTT. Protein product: CASNNDATGELFF.

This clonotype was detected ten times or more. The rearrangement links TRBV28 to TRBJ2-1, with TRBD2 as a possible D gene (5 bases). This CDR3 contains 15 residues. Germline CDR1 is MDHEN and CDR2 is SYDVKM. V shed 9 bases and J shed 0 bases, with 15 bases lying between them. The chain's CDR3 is CASNRRGFSYNEQFF. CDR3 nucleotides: TGTGCCAGTAATAGACGGGGATTCTCCTACAATGAGCAGTTCTTC. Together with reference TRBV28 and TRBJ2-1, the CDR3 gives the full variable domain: DVKVTQSSRYLVKRTGEKVFLECVQDMDHENMFWYRQDPGLGLRLIYFSYDVKMKEKGDIPEGYSVSREKKERFSLILESASTNQTSMYLCASNRRGFSYNEQFFGPGTRLTVL.

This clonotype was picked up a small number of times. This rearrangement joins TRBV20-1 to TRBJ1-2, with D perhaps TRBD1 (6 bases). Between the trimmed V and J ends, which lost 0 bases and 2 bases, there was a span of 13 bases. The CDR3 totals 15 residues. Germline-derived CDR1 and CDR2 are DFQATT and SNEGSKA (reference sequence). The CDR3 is CSARDPGTPNYGYTF. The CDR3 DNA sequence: TGCAGTGCTAGAGATCCGGGGACACCCAACTATGGCTACACCTTC.

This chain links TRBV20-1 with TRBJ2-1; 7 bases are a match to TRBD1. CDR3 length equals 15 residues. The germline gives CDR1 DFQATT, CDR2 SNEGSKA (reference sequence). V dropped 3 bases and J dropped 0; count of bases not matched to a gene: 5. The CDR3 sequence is CSASGRGRSYNEQFF. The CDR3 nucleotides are TGCAGTGCTAGCGGTAGGGGGCGCTCCTACAATGAGCAGTTCTTC.

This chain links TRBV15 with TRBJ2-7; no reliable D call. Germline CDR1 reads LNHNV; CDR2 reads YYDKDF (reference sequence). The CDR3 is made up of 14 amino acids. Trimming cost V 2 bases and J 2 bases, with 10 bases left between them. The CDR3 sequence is CATSRWVSAYEQYF. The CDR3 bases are TGTGCCACCAGCAGATGGGTTTCCGCCTACGAGCAGTACTTC.

The CDR3 DNA reads TGTGCCCATGGTGTCAGTATCTACGAGCAGTACTTC. Encoded protein: CAHGVSIYEQYF. The chain has TRBV10-3 and TRBJ2-7; no firm D call. CDR1 ENHRY and CDR2 SYGVKD come from the germline V gene. The CDR3 is made up of 12 amino acids. Trimming cost V 11 bases and J 3 bases, with 14 bases left between them.

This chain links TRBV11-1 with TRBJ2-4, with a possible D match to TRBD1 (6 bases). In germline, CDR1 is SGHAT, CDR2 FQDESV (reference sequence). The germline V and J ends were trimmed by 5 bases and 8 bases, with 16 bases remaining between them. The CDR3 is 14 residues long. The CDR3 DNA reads TGTGCCAGCAGCGAGAACAGGGATTGGGACATTCAGTACTTC. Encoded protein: CASSENRDWDIQYF.

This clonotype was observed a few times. DNA for the CDR3: TGTGCCACCAGCAGCACTCATTACTCGGGACAGGGTCAGATGAGGACTGAAGCTTTCTTT. This gives the protein CATSSTHYSGQGQMRTEAFF. This chain uses TRBV15 with TRBJ1-1, with 9 bases identical to TRBD1. V was pared by 3 bases and J by 5 bases, with 22 bases of the junction left unmatched. The CDR3 is 20 amino acids. The germline V gene has CDR1 LNHNV and CDR2 YYDKDF (reference sequence).

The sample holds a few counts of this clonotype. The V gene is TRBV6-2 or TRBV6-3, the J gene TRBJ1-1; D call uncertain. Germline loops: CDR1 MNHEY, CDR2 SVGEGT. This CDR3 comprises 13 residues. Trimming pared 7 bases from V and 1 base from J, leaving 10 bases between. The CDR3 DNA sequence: TGTGCCAGCATCAACAGCCCGAACACTGAAGCTTTCTTT. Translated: CASINSPNTEAFF.

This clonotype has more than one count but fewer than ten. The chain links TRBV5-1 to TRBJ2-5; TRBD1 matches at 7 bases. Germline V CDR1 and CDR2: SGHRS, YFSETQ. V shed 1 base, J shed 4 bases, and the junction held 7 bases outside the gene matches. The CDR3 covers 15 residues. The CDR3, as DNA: TGCGCCAGCAGCTTGTCCCAAGGGGGCCGAGAGACCCAGTACTTC. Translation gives CASSLSQGGRETQYF. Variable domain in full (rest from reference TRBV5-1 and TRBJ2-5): KAGVTQTPRYLIKTRGQQVTLSCSPISGHRSVSWYQQTPGQGLQFLFEYFSETQRNKGNFPGRFSGRQFSNSRSEMNVSTLELGDSALYLCASSLSQGGRETQYFGPGTRLLVL.

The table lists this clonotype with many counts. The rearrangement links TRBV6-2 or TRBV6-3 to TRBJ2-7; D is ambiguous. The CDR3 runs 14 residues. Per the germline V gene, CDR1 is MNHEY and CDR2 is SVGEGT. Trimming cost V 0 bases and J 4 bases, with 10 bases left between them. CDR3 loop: CASSYSRVLYEQYF. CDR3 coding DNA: TGTGCCAGCAGTTACTCTCGGGTTCTGTACGAGCAGTACTTC.

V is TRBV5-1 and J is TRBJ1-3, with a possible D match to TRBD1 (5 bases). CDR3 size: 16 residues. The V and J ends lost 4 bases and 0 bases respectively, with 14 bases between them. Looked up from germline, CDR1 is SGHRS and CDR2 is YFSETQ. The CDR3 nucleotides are TGCGCCAGCAGCGGGGGGACGGCGAACTCTGGAAACACCATATATTTT. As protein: CASSGGTANSGNTIYF.

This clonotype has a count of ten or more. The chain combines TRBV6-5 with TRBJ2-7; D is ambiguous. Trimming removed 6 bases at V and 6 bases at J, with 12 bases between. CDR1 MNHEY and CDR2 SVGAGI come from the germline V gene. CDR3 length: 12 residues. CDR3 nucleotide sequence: TGTGCCAGCAGCTCCGCGGTGGGCGAGCAGTACTTC. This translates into CASSSAVGEQYF.

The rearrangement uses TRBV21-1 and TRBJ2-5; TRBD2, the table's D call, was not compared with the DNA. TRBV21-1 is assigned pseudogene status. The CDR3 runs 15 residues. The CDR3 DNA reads TGTGCCAGCAGCAAAGCGCTAGCGGGACAAGAGACCCAGTACTTC. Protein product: CASSKALAGQETQYF.

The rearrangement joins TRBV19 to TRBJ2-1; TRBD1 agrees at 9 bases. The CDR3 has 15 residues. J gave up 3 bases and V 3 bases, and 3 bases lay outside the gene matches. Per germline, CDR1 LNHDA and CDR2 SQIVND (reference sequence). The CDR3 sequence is CASSIGQGNYNEQFF. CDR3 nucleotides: TGTGCCAGTAGTATCGGACAGGGGAACTACAATGAGCAGTTCTTC.

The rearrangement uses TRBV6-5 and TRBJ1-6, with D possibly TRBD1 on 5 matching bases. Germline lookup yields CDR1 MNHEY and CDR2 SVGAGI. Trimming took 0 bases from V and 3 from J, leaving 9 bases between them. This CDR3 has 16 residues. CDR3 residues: CASSYSKGVYNSPLHF. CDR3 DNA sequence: TGTGCCAGCAGTTACTCGAAAGGGGTCTATAATTCACCCCTCCACTTT.

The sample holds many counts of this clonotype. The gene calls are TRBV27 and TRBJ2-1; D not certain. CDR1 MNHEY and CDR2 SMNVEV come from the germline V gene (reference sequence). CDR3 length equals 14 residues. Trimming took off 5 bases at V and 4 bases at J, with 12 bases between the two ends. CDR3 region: CASSQRQPYNEQFF. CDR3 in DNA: TGTGCCAGCAGTCAGCGCCAACCATACAATGAGCAGTTCTTC.

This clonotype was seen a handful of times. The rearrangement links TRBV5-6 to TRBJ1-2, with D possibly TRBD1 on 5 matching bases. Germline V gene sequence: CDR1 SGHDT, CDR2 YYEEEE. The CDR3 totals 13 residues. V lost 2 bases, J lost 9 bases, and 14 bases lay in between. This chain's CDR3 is CASSFQGGGSYTF. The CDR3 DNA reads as TGTGCCAGCAGCTTCCAAGGTGGGGGTAGCTACACCTTC.

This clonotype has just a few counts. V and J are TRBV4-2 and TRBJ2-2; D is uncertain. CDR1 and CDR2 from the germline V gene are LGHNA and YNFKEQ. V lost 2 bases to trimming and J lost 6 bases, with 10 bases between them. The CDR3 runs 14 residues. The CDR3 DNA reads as TGTGCCAGCAGCCAAAGTTCGATGGCCGGGGAGCTGTTTTTT. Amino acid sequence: CASSQSSMAGELFF.

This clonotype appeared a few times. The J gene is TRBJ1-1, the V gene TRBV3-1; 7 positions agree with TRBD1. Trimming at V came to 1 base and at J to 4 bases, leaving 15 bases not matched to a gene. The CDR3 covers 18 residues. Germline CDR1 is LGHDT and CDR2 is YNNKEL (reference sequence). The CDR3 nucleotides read TGTGCCAGCAGCCAAGTTCCAGGGGGATTTTTGCGCGGCACTGAAGCTTTCTTT. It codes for CASSQVPGGFLRGTEAFF.

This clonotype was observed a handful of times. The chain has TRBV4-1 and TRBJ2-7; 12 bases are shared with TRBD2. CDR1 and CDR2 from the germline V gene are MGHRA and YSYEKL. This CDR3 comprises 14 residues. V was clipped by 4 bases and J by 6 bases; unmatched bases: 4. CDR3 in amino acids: CASSRGLAGSEQYF. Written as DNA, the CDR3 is TGCGCCAGCAGCCGAGGACTAGCGGGAAGCGAGCAGTACTTC.

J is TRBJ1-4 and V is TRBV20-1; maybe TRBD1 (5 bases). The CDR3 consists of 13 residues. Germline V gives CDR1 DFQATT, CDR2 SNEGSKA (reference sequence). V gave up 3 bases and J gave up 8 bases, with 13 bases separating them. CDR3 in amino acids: CSASSDSVEKLFF. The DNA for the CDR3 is TGCAGTGCTAGTTCCGACAGTGTCGAAAAACTGTTTTTT.

The CDR3 reads CASTLGGASSYEQYF. CDR3 bases: TGCGCCAGCACCCTAGGGGGTGCATCCTCGTACGAGCAGTACTTC. The V gene is TRBV5-1, the J gene TRBJ2-7; possibly TRBD1 for D (6 bases). The CDR3 consists of 15 residues. Trimming shortened V by 6 bases and J by 4 bases, and 20 bases separated the two germline ends. CDR1 and CDR2 from the germline V gene are SGHRS and YFSETQ. Full variable domain (remainder filled in from reference TRBV5-1 and TRBJ2-7): KAGVTQTPRYLIKTRGQQVTLSCSPISGHRSVSWYQQTPGQGLQFLFEYFSETQRNKGNFPGRFSGRQFSNSRSEMNVSTLELGDSALYLCASTLGGASSYEQYFGPGTRLTVT.

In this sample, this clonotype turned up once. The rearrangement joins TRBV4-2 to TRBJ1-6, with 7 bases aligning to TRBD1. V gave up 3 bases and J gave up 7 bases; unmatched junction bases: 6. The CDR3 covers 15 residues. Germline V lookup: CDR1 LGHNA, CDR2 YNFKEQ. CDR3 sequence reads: CASSQGRDRNSPLHF. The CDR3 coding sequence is TGTGCCAGCAGCCAGGGCCGGGACAGAAATTCACCCCTCCACTTT.

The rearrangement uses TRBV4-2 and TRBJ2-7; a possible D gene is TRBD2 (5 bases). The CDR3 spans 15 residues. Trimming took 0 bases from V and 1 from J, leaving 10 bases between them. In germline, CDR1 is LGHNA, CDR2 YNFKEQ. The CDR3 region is CASSQDIAISYEQYF. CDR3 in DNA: TGTGCCAGCAGCCAAGATATAGCGATATCCTACGAGCAGTACTTC.

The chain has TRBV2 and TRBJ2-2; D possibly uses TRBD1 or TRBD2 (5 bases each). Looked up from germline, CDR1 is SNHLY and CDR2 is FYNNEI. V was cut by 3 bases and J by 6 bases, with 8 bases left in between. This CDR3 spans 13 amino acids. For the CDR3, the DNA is TGTGCCAGCAGTGATCTGGGGGCCGGGGAGCTGTTTTTT. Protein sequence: CASSDLGAGELFF.

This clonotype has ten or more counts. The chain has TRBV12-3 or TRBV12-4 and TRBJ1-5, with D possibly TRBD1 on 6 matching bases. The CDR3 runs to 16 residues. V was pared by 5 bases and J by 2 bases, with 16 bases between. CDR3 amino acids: CASSPQVGQRNQPQHF. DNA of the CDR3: TGTGCCAGCAGTCCTCAGGTTGGACAGCGCAATCAGCCCCAGCATTTT.

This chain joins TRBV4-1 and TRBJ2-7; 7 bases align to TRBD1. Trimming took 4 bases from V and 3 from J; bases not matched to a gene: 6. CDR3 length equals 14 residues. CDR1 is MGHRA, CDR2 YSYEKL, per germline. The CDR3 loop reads CASSPTGLSYEQYF. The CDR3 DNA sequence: TGCGCCAGCAGCCCGACAGGGTTAAGCTACGAGCAGTACTTC.

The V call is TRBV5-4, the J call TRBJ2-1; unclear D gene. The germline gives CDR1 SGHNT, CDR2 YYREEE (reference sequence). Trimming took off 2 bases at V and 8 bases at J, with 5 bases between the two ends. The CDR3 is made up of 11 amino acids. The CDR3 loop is CASSFDYEQFF. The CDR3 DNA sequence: TGTGCCAGCAGCTTCGACTATGAGCAGTTCTTC.

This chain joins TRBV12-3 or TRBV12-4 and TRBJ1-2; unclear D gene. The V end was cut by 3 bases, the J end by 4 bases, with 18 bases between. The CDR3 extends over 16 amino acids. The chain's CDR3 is CASSFAGATRPYGYTF. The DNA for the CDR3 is TGTGCCAGCAGTTTTGCGGGAGCGACCCGGCCCTATGGCTACACCTTC.